The entry that follows covers one TCR beta chain sequence. No antigen is known for it. The CDR3 covers 15 residues. J lost 1 base, V lost 0 bases, and 0 bases had no gene match. Germline V CDR1 and CDR2: SGHRS, YFSETQ. This table comes from immunoSEQ multiplex PCR, and its TCRdb copy is limited to in-frame clones, with some not included. The sample has 140,000 to 150,000 clones, around 86% seen once. These data originate in a study of T cell responses to AZD1222 COVID-19 vaccine. Study-level findings and limits: Of spike-specific TCRs, nearly half reportedly target regions left unmutated in variants. Possibly, clonal diversity was underestimated; donors were largely white British and included more females. Compared with day 0, the breadth and depth of the Spike-specific TCR repertoire rose significantly after two doses of AZD1222.

The receptor comes from an adult in good health. Material: peripheral blood, obtained on day 0 of MenACWY control vaccination. V usage is TRBV5-1 and J usage is TRBJ2-2; TRBD1 aligns across 7 bases. The CDR3 coding sequence is TGCGCCAGCAGCTTGGGACAGGGGAACACCGGGGAGCTGTTTTTT. It encodes CASSLGQGNTGELFF.